The source of this T cell receptor beta chain is a study of T-cell memory formation after mild COVID-19. J was trimmed by 6 bases and V by 5 bases; bases with no gene match: 10. This CDR3 region has 15 residues. Per germline, CDR1 SEHNR and CDR2 FQNEAQ (reference sequence). Findings of the study overall: SARS-CoV-2 specificity of second-wave clones peaking day 37 was unconfirmed. Mainly CM and EM harbored the contracting CD4+ clones; mainly EMRA harbored the CD8+ ones.

Barcoded TCR alpha and TCR beta cDNA libraries with UMIs came from 5'RACE using constant-segment primers. MiXCR, run by TCRdb on the 5' RACE reads, gives a single entry per CDR3 protein. The data contain approximately 270,000 distinct CDR3 sequences, 15% to 20% of them singletons. This clonotype was recorded a few times. Its antigen is not identified. The V call is TRBV7-9, the J call TRBJ1-5; 7 nucleotides line up with TRBD1. Specimen: PBMCs or a T cell subset sorted from them (not recorded which). This TCR derives from a man aged 18 to 35 who had mild COVID-19 (a few samples of this study predate the infection). Cell type and time point are not known. CDR3 sequence: CASSPGQAGSQPQHF. In DNA form, the CDR3 reads TGTGCCAGCAGCCCCGGACAGGCTGGTAGTCAGCCCCAGCATTTT.